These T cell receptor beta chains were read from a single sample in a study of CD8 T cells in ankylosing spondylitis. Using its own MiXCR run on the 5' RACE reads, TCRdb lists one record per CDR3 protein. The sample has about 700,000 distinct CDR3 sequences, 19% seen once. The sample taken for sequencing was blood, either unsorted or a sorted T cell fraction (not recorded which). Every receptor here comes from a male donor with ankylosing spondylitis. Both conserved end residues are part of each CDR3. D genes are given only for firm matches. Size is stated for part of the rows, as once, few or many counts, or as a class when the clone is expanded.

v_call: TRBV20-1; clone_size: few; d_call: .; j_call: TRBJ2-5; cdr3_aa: CSARDPAKKETQYF; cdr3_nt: TGCAGTGCTAGAGATCCTGCCAAGAAGGAGACCCAGTACTTC
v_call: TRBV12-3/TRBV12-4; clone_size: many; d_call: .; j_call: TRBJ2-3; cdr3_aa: CASSLGGESQRDTQYF; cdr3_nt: TGTGCCAGCAGTTTAGGTGGGGAGAGTCAGCGGGATACGCAGTATTTT
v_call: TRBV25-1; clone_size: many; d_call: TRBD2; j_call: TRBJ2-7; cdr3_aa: CASSWGGTYEQYF; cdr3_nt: TGTGCCAGCAGTTGGGGGGGAACCTACGAGCAGTACTTC
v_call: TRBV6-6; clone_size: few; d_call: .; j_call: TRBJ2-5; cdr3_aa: CASRPQGQETQYF; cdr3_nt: TGTGCCAGCAGGCCGCAGGGGCAAGAGACCCAGTACTTC
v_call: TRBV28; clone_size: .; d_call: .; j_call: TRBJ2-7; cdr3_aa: CASSLFGVGSNEQHF; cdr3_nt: .
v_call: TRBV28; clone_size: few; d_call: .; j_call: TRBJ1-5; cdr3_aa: CASSLLGADKPQHF; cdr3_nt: TGTGCCAGCAGTTTACTCGGGGCAGATAAGCCCCAGCATTTT
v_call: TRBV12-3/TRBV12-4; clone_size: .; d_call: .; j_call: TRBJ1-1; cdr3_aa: CASSPSVDTEAFF; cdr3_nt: TGTGCCAGCAGTCCATCCGTGGACACTGAAGCTTTCTTT
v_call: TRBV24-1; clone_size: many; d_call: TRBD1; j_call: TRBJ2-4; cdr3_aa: CATSDSGTGGRDIQYF; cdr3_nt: TGTGCCACCAGTGATTCGGGGACAGGGGGCAGGGACATTCAGTACTTC
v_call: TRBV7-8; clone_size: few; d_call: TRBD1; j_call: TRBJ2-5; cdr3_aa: CASSVTGGWETQYF; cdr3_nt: TGTGCCAGCAGCGTGACAGGGGGCTGGGAGACCCAGTACTTC
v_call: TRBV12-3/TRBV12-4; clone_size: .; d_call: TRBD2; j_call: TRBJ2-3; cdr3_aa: CASSLGDPGLAGGDYSTDTQYF; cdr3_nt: TGTGCCAGCAGTTTAGGGGATCCGGGACTAGCGGGAGGGGACTATAGCACAGATACGCAGTATTTT
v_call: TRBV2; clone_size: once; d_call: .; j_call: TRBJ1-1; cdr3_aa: CATRVRGANTEAFF; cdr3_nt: TGTGCCACCCGAGTCCGGGGGGCGAACACTGAAGCTTTCTTT
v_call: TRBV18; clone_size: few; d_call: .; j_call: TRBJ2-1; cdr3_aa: CASSTIAREQFF; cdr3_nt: TGTGCCAGCTCAACCATAGCGCGTGAGCAGTTCTTC
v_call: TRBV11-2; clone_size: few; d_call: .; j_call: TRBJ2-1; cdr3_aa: CASSSSARSYNEQFF; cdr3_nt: TGTGCCAGCAGCTCTAGCGCCCGCTCCTACAATGAGCAGTTCTTC
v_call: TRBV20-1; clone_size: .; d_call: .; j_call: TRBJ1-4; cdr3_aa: CSARVSPNNEKLFF; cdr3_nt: TGCAGTGCTAGAGTTTCCCCTAATAATGAAAAACTGTTTTTT
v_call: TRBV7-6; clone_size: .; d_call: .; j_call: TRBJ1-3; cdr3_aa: CASSPGLGNTIYF; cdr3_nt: TGTGCCAGCAGCCCGGGGTTAGGAAACACCATATATTTT
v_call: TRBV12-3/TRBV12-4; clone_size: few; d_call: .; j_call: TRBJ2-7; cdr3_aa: CASRGGRGYEQYF; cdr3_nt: TGTGCCAGCAGGGGGGGCAGGGGCTACGAGCAGTACTTC
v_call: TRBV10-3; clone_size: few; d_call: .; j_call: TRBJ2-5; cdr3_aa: CAISEGWAFQETQYF; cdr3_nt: TGTGCCATCAGTGAAGGATGGGCATTCCAAGAGACCCAGTACTTC
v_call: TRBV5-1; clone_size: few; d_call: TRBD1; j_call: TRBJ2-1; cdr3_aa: CASSVFGQGEGEQFF; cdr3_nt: TGCGCCAGTTCGGTGTTCGGACAGGGGGAGGGTGAGCAGTTCTTC
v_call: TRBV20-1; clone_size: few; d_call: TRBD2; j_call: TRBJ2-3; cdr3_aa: CSARAGGGGDTQYF; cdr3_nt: TGCAGTGCTAGAGCTGGCGGGGGGGGAGATACGCAGTATTTT
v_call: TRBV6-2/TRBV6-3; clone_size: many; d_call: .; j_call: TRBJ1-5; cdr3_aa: CASSLRGIQPQHF; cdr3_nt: TGTGCCAGCAGTCTCAGGGGAATTCAGCCCCAGCATTTT
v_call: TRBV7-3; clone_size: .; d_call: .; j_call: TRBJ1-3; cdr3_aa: CASSSGNSGNTIYF; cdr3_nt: TGTGCCAGCAGCTCCGGGAACTCTGGAAACACCATATATTTT